These 2 T cell receptor beta chains share one sample of origin, sequenced in a study of T cell responses to AZD1222 COVID-19 vaccine. Clones were read by immunoSEQ multiplex PCR, and TCRdb kept only the in-frame ones, dropping some. The table includes about 110,000 clones, about 85% detected once. Sequenced material: peripheral blood, taken on day 0 of AZD1222 vaccination. The receptors derive from an adult in good health.

The V call is TRBV5-1, the J call TRBJ1-1; D ambiguous. In germline, CDR1 is SGHRS, CDR2 YFSETQ. The V end was cut by 5 bases, the J end by 3 bases, with 20 bases between. This CDR3 contains 16 residues. The CDR3 loop reads CASREPKVSRDTEAFF. DNA of the CDR3: TGCGCCAGCAGGGAGCCGAAAGTGTCTCGGGACACTGAAGCTTTCTTT.

V and J are TRBV6-6 and TRBJ2-7, with D tentatively TRBD1 or TRBD2 (5 bases each). CDR1 MNHNY and CDR2 SVGAGI come from the germline V gene (reference sequence). Trimming shortened V by 3 bases and J by 6 bases, and 12 bases separated the two germline ends. CDR3 length: 13 amino acids. CDR3: CASSYGSGGEQYF. Written as DNA, the CDR3 is TGTGCCAGCAGTTATGGTTCTGGGGGCGAGCAGTACTTC.